Below are 24 T cell receptor beta chains sequenced from a single sample in a study of T cells after yellow fever vaccination. Using its own MiXCR run on the 5' RACE reads, TCRdb lists one record per CDR3 protein. The data hold roughly 520,000 distinct CDR3 sequences, with 21% observed a single time. Specimen: PBMCs, collected approximately 22 days after the first yellow fever vaccination. The source of these receptors is a man younger than 35 who received the YFV17D yellow fever vaccine.

This chain's CDR3 is CASSLKGKGYYGYTF. CDR3 DNA: TGTGCCAGCAGTTTAAAGGGGAAAGGATACTATGGCTACACCTTC. The genes are TRBV12-3 or TRBV12-4 and TRBJ1-2; possibly TRBD1 for D (5 bases). The CDR3 spans 15 residues. Trimming left V 2 bases short and J 3 bases short, with 13 bases between.

The genes are TRBV5-1 and TRBJ2-5; D not certain. Germline V lookup: CDR1 SGHRS, CDR2 YFSETQ. Trimming removed 8 bases at V and 3 bases at J, with 11 bases between. The CDR3 is 12 amino acids. CDR3 protein: CASTKEEETQYF. CDR3 in DNA: TGCGCCAGTACCAAAGAAGAAGAGACCCAGTACTTC.

The chain has TRBV7-2 and TRBJ1-1; D call uncertain. Trimming pared 0 bases from V and 0 bases from J, leaving 8 bases between. Germline-derived CDR1 and CDR2 are SGHTA and FQGNSA. The CDR3 is made up of 15 amino acids. In DNA form, the CDR3 reads TGTGCCAGCAGCTTAGCGGCGGGGTTGAACACTGAAGCTTTCTTT. It specifies CASSLAAGLNTEAFF.

This clonotype was detected a few times. This chain uses TRBV6-2 or TRBV6-3 with TRBJ1-2; D is unresolved. Per germline, CDR1 MNHEY and CDR2 SVGEGT. This CDR3 has 12 residues. V was cut by 6 bases and J by 2 bases, with 7 bases left in between. CDR3 nucleotide sequence: TGTGCCAGCAGCAGCCAGAACTATGGCTACACCTTC. Residues: CASSSQNYGYTF.

This chain connects TRBV5-5 to TRBJ2-1; D is unresolved. CDR1 is SGHKS and CDR2 is YYEKEE in the germline V gene (reference sequence). The length of the CDR3 is 12 residues. The V and J ends lost 9 bases and 10 bases respectively, with 17 bases between them. This chain's CDR3 is CAMSLGLTEQFF. The DNA for the CDR3 is TGTGCCATGAGCCTTGGGCTCACCGAGCAGTTCTTC. Full variable domain (outside the CDR3, taken from reference TRBV5-5 and TRBJ2-1): DAGVTQSPTHLIKTRGQQVTLRCSPISGHKSVSWYQQVLGQGPQFIFQYYEKEERGRGNFPDRFSARQFPNYSSELNVNALLLGDSALYLCAMSLGLTEQFFGPGTRLTVL.

The V gene is TRBV4-1, the J gene TRBJ2-2, with 14 bases matching TRBD2. The CDR3 spans 18 residues. Trimming cost V 5 bases and J 5 bases; bases outside gene matches: 10. CDR1 MGHRA and CDR2 YSYEKL come from the germline V gene. This CDR3 is CASSEYLTSGGATGELFF. The CDR3 DNA sequence: TGCGCCAGCAGCGAATACCTGACTAGCGGGGGGGCAACCGGGGAGCTGTTTTTT.

This clonotype has just a few counts. This chain joins TRBV27 and TRBJ1-1, with D unclear. CDR1 and CDR2 from the germline V gene are MNHEY and SMNVEV (reference sequence). This CDR3 region has 14 residues. The ends were cut back, 6 bases at V and 1 base at J, with 12 bases in the middle. CDR3 DNA: TGTGCCAGCAGACCTATGCACAGGAACACTGAAGCTTTCTTT. Translating gives CASRPMHRNTEAFF.

The chain employs TRBV7-7 and TRBJ2-7, with TRBD1 identical over 8 bases. The germline CDR1 and CDR2 sequences are SSHAT and FNYEAQ (reference sequence). V gave up 11 bases and J gave up 3 bases; unmatched junction bases: 12. The CDR3 runs 14 residues. Written as DNA, the CDR3 is TGTGCCTTCACCGGGACAGGAGCTTTCTACGAGCAGTACGTC. This gives the protein CAFTGTGAFYEQYV.

This clonotype has a count of ten or more. The chain links TRBV12-3 or TRBV12-4 to TRBJ1-5; no firm D call. The CDR3 runs to 12 residues. The V and J ends lost 7 bases and 3 bases respectively, with 7 bases between them. CDR3 bases: TGTGCCAGCACCACGTCCAATCAGCCCCAGCATTTT. This sequence encodes CASTTSNQPQHF.

The chain links TRBV12-3 or TRBV12-4 to TRBJ2-7; the match to TRBD2 covers 8 bases. This CDR3 has 14 amino acids. The trim removed 6 bases at V and 0 bases at J, leaving 4 bases unmatched. The CDR3 DNA reads as TGTGCCAGCAGCCGGGAGGGGCGCTCCTACGAGCAGTACTTC. It codes for CASSREGRSYEQYF.

To note about this clonotype: Because it lacks the conserved phenylalanine or tryptophan at the end, this CDR3 is likely a read error. This rearrangement joins TRBV6-1 to TRBJ1-1; 7 positions match TRBD1. V was clipped by 6 bases and J by 3 bases; unmatched bases: 4. The CDR3 has 13 residues. Germline CDR1 MNHNS, CDR2 SASEGT. CDR3: CASRIDRDTEAFS. The CDR3 coding sequence is TGTGCCAGCAGGATAGACAGGGACACTGAAGCTTTCTCT.

The chain joins TRBV18 to TRBJ2-5; D possibly corresponds to TRBD2 (6 bases). This CDR3 contains 15 residues. Germline CDR1 reads KGHSH; CDR2 reads LQKENI. Trimming pared 2 bases from V and 1 base from J, leaving 11 bases between. The CDR3 reads CASSPFGSPQETQYF. In nucleotides, the CDR3 is TGTGCCAGCTCACCATTCGGGAGCCCCCAAGAGACCCAGTACTTC.

V gene TRBV4-2 combines with J gene TRBJ2-3, with 8 bases fitting TRBD2. The CDR3 is made up of 15 amino acids. The J segment lost 5 bases and the V segment lost 1 base, leaving 5 bases of the junction unmatched. The germline V gene encodes CDR1 LGHNA and CDR2 YNFKEQ. CDR3 residues: CASSQGSGEGDTQYF. The CDR3 nucleotides are TGTGCCAGCAGCCAAGGTAGCGGGGAGGGAGATACGCAGTATTTT.

This clonotype has only a few counts. The V gene is TRBV18, the J gene TRBJ2-1, with a tentative D call TRBD1 (6 bases). The germline V gene encodes CDR1 KGHSH and CDR2 LQKENI. The length of the CDR3 is 17 residues. With 2 bases removed from V and 0 bases from J, the gap between germline ends came to 14 bases. The chain's CDR3 is CASSPGQGRPSYNEQFF. The CDR3 DNA sequence: TGTGCCAGCTCACCAGGGCAGGGGCGGCCCTCCTACAATGAGCAGTTCTTC. Based on the CDR3 plus reference TRBV18 and TRBJ2-1, the full variable domain is NAGVMQNPRHLVRRRGQEARLRCSPMKGHSHVYWYRQLPEEGLKFMVYLQKENIIDESGMPKERFSAEFPKEGPSILRIQQVVRGDSAAYFCASSPGQGRPSYNEQFFGPGTRLTVL.

About this clonotype itself: A junction end diverges from the germline sequence, so it may reflect a read error. The chain couples TRBV7-7 to TRBJ2-3; D not resolved. CDR1 and CDR2 from the germline V gene are SSHAT and FNYEAQ (reference sequence). The CDR3 sequence is 17 residues long. Here the CDR3 DNA reads TGTGCTAGCAGCTTACCTTTTGGTTGTCCCTCCACAGATACGCAGTATTTT. As protein: CASSLPFGCPSTDTQYF.

This clonotype was seen more than once but under ten times. The chain is built from TRBV9 and TRBJ2-3; 7 bases agree with TRBD1. Germline trimming cut 4 bases from V and 2 bases from J; bases unmatched to any gene: 7. The CDR3 length is 15 residues. The germline gives CDR1 SGDLS, CDR2 YYNGEE. The CDR3 DNA sequence: TGTGCCAGCAGCCCGACAGGGTTATACACAGATACGCAGTATTTT. Translating gives CASSPTGLYTDTQYF.

This clonotype was seen once. The chain is built from TRBV20-1 and TRBJ2-5; 10 bases align to TRBD2. The CDR3 runs 17 residues. V shed 2 bases and J 3 bases; nucleotides not matched to a gene: 12. Germline CDR1 and CDR2: DFQATT and SNEGSKA (reference sequence). The CDR3 DNA reads as TGCAGTGCTAGACAACCGGGACTAGCGATTCAAAAAGAGACCCAGTACTTC. This codes for CSARQPGLAIQKETQYF.

This chain uses TRBV12-3 or TRBV12-4 with TRBJ1-4; unclear D gene. V was trimmed by 2 bases and J by 5 bases, leaving 12 bases between them. The CDR3 is 15 residues long. CDR3 sequence reads: CASSLSGGGNEKLFF. The DNA of the CDR3 is TGTGCCAGCAGTTTAAGTGGCGGAGGAAATGAAAAACTGTTTTTT.

The genes are TRBV4-3 and TRBJ2-3; TRBD2 agrees at 8 bases. The germline CDR1 and CDR2 sequences are LGHNA and YSLEER. This CDR3 region has 16 residues. The junction had 8 bases not matched to a gene; V was cut back by 1 base and J by 5 bases. DNA for the CDR3: TGCGCCAGCAGCCAAGTGAACGGGGGGGCTGGAGATACGCAGTATTTT. It is translated as CASSQVNGGAGDTQYF.

This clonotype was observed at least ten times. The gene calls are TRBV15 and TRBJ2-4; TRBD2 is a possible D gene (6 bases). The CDR3 loop spans 14 amino acids. Trimming took off 8 bases at V and 8 bases at J, with 19 bases between the two ends. Germline CDR1 reads LNHNV; CDR2 reads YYDKDF (reference sequence). The CDR3 nucleotides read TGTGCCACCGGCCGTGGGGCGGGGCCGGACATTCAGTACTTC. This encodes CATGRGAGPDIQYF.

This chain connects TRBV10-3 to TRBJ1-1; D gene ambiguous. The CDR3 totals 15 residues. The V end was cut by 2 bases, the J end by 1 base, with 11 bases between. Germline-derived CDR1 and CDR2 are ENHRY and SYGVKD. The CDR3 sequence is CAISEQALGNTEAFF. In DNA, the CDR3 is TGTGCCATCAGTGAGCAGGCATTAGGGAACACTGAAGCTTTCTTT.

This clonotype was observed a few times. The chain combines TRBV3-1 with TRBJ2-1, with D possibly matching TRBD2 (5 bases). There are 14 residues in the CDR3. V lost 3 bases to trimming and J lost 4 bases, with 10 bases between them. Germline V gene sequence: CDR1 LGHDT, CDR2 YNNKEL (reference sequence). Here the CDR3 DNA reads TGTGCCAGCAGCCATAGCGCGGGTTACAATGAGCAGTTCTTC. This gives the protein CASSHSAGYNEQFF.

The chain has TRBV6-6 and TRBJ2-7; D gene uncertain. The V gene lost 8 bases and the J gene lost 2 bases, with 10 bases spanning the gap. Germline CDR1 MNHNY, CDR2 SVGAGI (reference sequence). The CDR3 runs to 12 residues. The CDR3: CASGPPTYEQYV. The CDR3 nucleotides read TGTGCCAGCGGACCACCCACCTACGAGCAGTACGTC.

This chain connects TRBV23-1 to TRBJ2-7; D is unresolved. TRBV23-1 is reported as an ORF; its role is uncertain. Trimming left V 8 bases short and J 3 bases short, with 20 bases between. The CDR3 totals 15 residues. For the CDR3, the DNA is TGCGCCAGCGGCCCATGGTCTTGGCAGGACTACGAGCAGTACTTC. Its protein product is CASGPWSWQDYEQYF.